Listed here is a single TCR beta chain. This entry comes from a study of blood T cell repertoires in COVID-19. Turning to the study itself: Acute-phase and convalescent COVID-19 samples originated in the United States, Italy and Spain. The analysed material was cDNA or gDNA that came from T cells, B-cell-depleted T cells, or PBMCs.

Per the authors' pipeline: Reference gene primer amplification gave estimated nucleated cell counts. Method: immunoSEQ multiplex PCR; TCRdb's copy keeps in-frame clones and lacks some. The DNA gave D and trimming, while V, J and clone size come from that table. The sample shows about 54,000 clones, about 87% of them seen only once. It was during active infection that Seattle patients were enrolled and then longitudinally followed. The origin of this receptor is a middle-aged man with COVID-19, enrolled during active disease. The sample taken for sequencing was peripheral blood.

CDR3 residues: CASSQELWEGVGSGNTIYF. The DNA of the CDR3 is TGCGCCAGCAGCCAAGAATTATGGGAAGGGGTTGGTTCTGGAAACACCATATATTTT. V and J are TRBV4-1 and TRBJ1-3; possibly TRBD1 for D (5 bases). This CDR3 is 19 amino acids long. CDR1 is MGHRA and CDR2 is YSYEKL in the germline V gene. The ends were cut back, 0 bases at V and 1 base at J, with 19 bases in the middle.